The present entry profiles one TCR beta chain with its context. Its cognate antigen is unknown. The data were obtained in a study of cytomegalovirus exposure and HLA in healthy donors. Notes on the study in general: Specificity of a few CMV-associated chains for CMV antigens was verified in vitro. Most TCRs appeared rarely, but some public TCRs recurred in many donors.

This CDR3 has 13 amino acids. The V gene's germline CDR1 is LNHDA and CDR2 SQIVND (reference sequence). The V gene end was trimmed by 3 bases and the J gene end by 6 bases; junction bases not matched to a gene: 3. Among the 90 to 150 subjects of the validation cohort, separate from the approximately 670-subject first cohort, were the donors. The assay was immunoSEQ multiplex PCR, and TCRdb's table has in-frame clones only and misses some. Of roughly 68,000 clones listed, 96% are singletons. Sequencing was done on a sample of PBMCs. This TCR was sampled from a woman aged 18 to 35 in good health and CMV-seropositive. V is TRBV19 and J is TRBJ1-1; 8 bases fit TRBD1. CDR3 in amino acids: CASSIDRGAEAFF. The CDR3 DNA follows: TGTGCCAGTAGTATCGACAGGGGAGCTGAAGCTTTCTTT.